These 29 T cell receptor beta chains came from one sample sequenced in a study of T cell repertoires in cytomegalovirus infection. Their antigens remain unidentified. One entry per CDR3 protein results from TCRdb running MiXCR on the reads. The repertoire holds 95,000 to 120,000 distinct CDR3 sequences, around 31% seen once, with 40% to 45% in the top ten. The starting material was CD8+ T cells from cultured PBMCs, obtained from culture after CMV antigen stimulation. These TCRs come from a human donor in good health (CMV status not recorded). Some clones in this sample may be carry-over from other donors' samples.

This chain links TRBV6-5 with TRBJ1-2; no reliable D call. V lost 6 bases to trimming and J lost 5 bases, with 16 bases between them. CDR3 size: 14 residues. CDR1 and CDR2 (germline): MNHEY, SVGAGI. As DNA, the CDR3 is TGTGCCAGCAGCCCAACCTTCGGCCCTTATGGCTACACCTTC. Its translation is CASSPTFGPYGYTF.

The rearrangement uses TRBV19 and TRBJ2-3; maybe TRBD1 (6 bases). Trimming cost V 3 bases and J 1 base, with 14 bases left between them. The CDR3 is 16 amino acids. Per germline, CDR1 LNHDA and CDR2 SQIVND (reference sequence). The CDR3, as DNA: TGTGCCAGTAGTATGCTCCGAGGGGGAGGCACAGATACGCAGTATTTT. This translates into CASSMLRGGGTDTQYF.

This clonotype was seen ten or more times. The rearrangement joins TRBV4-1 to TRBJ2-2; 8 nucleotides match TRBD2. CDR3 length: 17 amino acids. V lost 0 bases to trimming and J lost 5 bases; unmatched junction nucleotides: 8. CDR1 is MGHRA, CDR2 YSYEKL, per germline. The CDR3 DNA is TGCGCCAGCAGCCAAGATGCACTAGCGGCTGAAACCGGGGAGCTGTTTTTT. Its protein product is CASSQDALAAETGELFF.

Only a few counts were recorded for this clonotype. This chain connects TRBV27 to TRBJ1-1; a weak D match, TRBD1 (6 bases). Germline-derived CDR1 and CDR2 are MNHEY and SMNVEV (reference sequence). The CDR3 runs to 15 residues. Trimming shortened V by 0 bases and J by 4 bases, and 12 bases separated the two germline ends. This CDR3 is CASSLSGGRGTEAFF. For the CDR3, the DNA is TGTGCCAGCAGTTTATCGGGGGGGCGAGGCACTGAAGCTTTCTTT.

This clonotype was seen more than once but under ten times. The CDR3 DNA reads TGCGCCAGCAGCTTGCGGGGCGACCCGAATGAGCAGTTCTTC. It encodes CASSLRGDPNEQFF. The gene calls are TRBV5-1 and TRBJ2-1; D may correspond to TRBD1 or TRBD2 (5 bases each). V was shortened by 1 base and J by 7 bases, with 12 bases between the two germline ends. This CDR3 is built from 14 residues. Germline CDR1 and CDR2: SGHRS and YFSETQ.

The genes are TRBV5-6 and TRBJ2-5; unclear D gene. The ends were cut back, 0 bases at V and 0 bases at J, with 12 bases in the middle. This CDR3 comprises 16 residues. Germline lookup yields CDR1 SGHDT and CDR2 YYEEEE. This chain's CDR3 is CASSLAAVANQETQYF. CDR3 in DNA: TGTGCCAGCAGCTTGGCCGCGGTGGCGAACCAAGAGACCCAGTACTTC.

This clonotype was seen a handful of times. The V gene is TRBV7-2, the J gene TRBJ1-6, with D uncertain. Per germline, CDR1 SGHTA and CDR2 FQGNSA. The CDR3 runs 17 residues. V lost 5 bases to trimming and J lost 3 bases, with 17 bases between them. The CDR3 DNA follows: TGTGCCAGCAGCGCCCGTCCTCGAGACGACTATAATTCACCCCTCCACTTT. It specifies CASSARPRDDYNSPLHF.

This sequence joins TRBV27 and TRBJ2-4; the D is unclear. This CDR3 has 13 amino acids. V lost 3 bases, J lost 8 bases, and 11 bases lay in between. Germline V gene lookup returns CDR1 MNHEY and CDR2 SMNVEV (reference sequence). The CDR3 here is CASSLPGSDIQYF. The CDR3 region has the DNA TGTGCCAGCAGTTTGCCAGGCTCTGACATTCAGTACTTC.

The chain has TRBV29-1 and TRBJ2-2, with no clear D. Trimming pared 0 bases from V and 2 bases from J, leaving 10 bases between. CDR3 length equals 15 residues. Germline CDR1 and CDR2: SQVTM and ANQGSEA. CDR3 in DNA: TGCAGCGTTGAAGATTGGACGGGCAACACCGGGGAGCTGTTTTTT. Residues: CSVEDWTGNTGELFF.

Only one count was recorded for this clonotype. This chain links TRBV14 with TRBJ1-4; a weak D match, TRBD1 (5 bases). In germline, CDR1 is SGHDN, CDR2 FVKESK. Trimming removed 0 bases at V and 5 bases at J, with 10 bases between. The CDR3 is 15 amino acids. The CDR3 nucleotides read TGTGCCAGCAGCCAAGAGTGGGGGTGGAATGAAAAACTGTTTTTT. Its translation: CASSQEWGWNEKLFF. The complete variable domain, with remaining parts taken from reference TRBV14 and TRBJ1-4, reads EAGVTQFPSHSVIEKGQTVTLRCDPISGHDNLYWYRRVMGKEIKFLLHFVKESKQDESGMPNNRFLAERTGGTYSTLKVQPAELEDSGVYFCASSQEWGWNEKLFFGSGTQLSVL.

The chain combines TRBV5-5 with TRBJ2-6; D gene uncertain. CDR1 SGHKS and CDR2 YYEKEE come from the germline V gene (reference sequence). The CDR3 runs to 18 residues. With 0 bases removed from V and 0 bases from J, the gap between germline ends came to 13 bases. The CDR3 coding sequence is TGTGCCAGCAGCTTGGTTTGGGGTTACAGCTCTGGGGCCAACGTCCTGACTTTC. It yields the protein CASSLVWGYSSGANVLTF.

This clonotype has more than one count but fewer than ten. The rearrangement uses TRBV4-3 and TRBJ2-1; 7 nucleotides align to TRBD1. Trimming at V came to 0 bases and at J to 2 bases, leaving 4 bases not matched to a gene. The CDR3 totals 16 residues. Per the germline V gene, CDR1 is LGHNA and CDR2 is YSLEER. The CDR3 loop is CASSQETGFAYNEQFF. CDR3 sequence (DNA): TGCGCCAGCAGCCAAGAGACAGGGTTCGCCTACAATGAGCAGTTCTTC.

This clonotype appeared many times. V and J are TRBV27 and TRBJ2-6; no reliable D call. This CDR3 spans 17 amino acids. Germline lookup yields CDR1 MNHEY and CDR2 SMNVEV (reference sequence). V dropped 2 bases and J dropped 0 bases, with 11 bases sitting between them. This chain's CDR3 is CASSLGVRSSGANVLTF. CDR3 DNA: TGTGCCAGCAGTTTAGGGGTACGGAGCTCTGGGGCCAACGTCCTGACTTTC.

This chain connects TRBV12-3 or TRBV12-4 to TRBJ1-6; no clear D gene. The germline V and J ends were trimmed by 3 bases and 8 bases, with 11 bases remaining between them. The length of the CDR3 is 14 residues. Written as DNA, the CDR3 is TGTGCCAGCAGTTTCGCGTTTGAGGATTCACCCCTCCACTTT. Amino acids: CASSFAFEDSPLHF.

CDR3 nucleotide sequence: TGTGCCAGCAGTTTACATAGCGGGGGGTTCCAAGAGACCCAGTACTTC. This gives the protein CASSLHSGGFQETQYF. V is TRBV12-3 or TRBV12-4 and J is TRBJ2-5, with 10 positions matching TRBD2. This CDR3 contains 16 residues. J was trimmed by 1 base and V by 2 bases; bases with no gene match: 4.

This clonotype was observed a few times. This rearrangement joins TRBV7-9 to TRBJ1-2, with D hard to call. The CDR3 spans 12 residues. Between the trimmed V and J ends, which lost 4 bases and 5 bases, there was a span of 8 bases. Germline V lookup: CDR1 SEHNR, CDR2 FQNEAQ (reference sequence). CDR3 sequence reads: CASSSLDYGYTF. Written as DNA, the CDR3 is TGTGCCAGCAGCTCCCTTGATTATGGCTACACCTTC.

The CDR3 bases are TGTGCCAGCAGCTTCGGGCGGGGGGCAACACTCGAATGGGAGACCCAGTACTTC. Protein: CASSFGRGATLEWETQYF. The rearrangement uses TRBV5-5 and TRBJ2-5; 8 bases match TRBD2. The germline CDR1 and CDR2 sequences are SGHKS and YYEKEE (reference sequence). The CDR3 sequence is 18 residues long. V gave up 2 bases and J gave up 5 bases; unmatched junction bases: 17.

The V call is TRBV20-1, the J call TRBJ2-7; 10 bases match TRBD2. Looked up from germline, CDR1 is DFQATT and CDR2 is SNEGSKA (reference sequence). V lost 4 bases and J lost 2; bases outside the gene matches: 8. The CDR3 runs to 15 residues. In DNA, the CDR3 is TGCAGTGCTACCCCGAGGACTAGCGGTACCTACGAGCAGTACTTC. The encoded protein is CSATPRTSGTYEQYF.

This sequence joins TRBV7-6 and TRBJ2-7, with TRBD2 matching 7 bases. The germline V gene has CDR1 SGHVS and CDR2 FNYEAQ. CDR3 length: 13 residues. Unmatched junction bases numbered 5, after V lost 6 bases and J lost 3 bases. The CDR3: CASSPGGVYEQYF. CDR3 bases: TGTGCCAGCAGTCCTGGGGGGGTCTACGAGCAGTACTTC.

Ten or more counts support this clonotype. The chain has TRBV7-8 and TRBJ1-1; a weak D match, TRBD1 (5 bases). The CDR3 has 15 amino acids. The germline V gene encodes CDR1 SGHVS and CDR2 FQNEAQ. Trimming removed 5 bases from V and 2 bases from J, with 15 bases in between. As DNA, the CDR3 is TGTGCCAGCAGCCAGCTAGCGAGGGGAAACACTGAAGCTTTCTTT. Translating it yields CASSQLARGNTEAFF.

The genes are TRBV12-3 or TRBV12-4 and TRBJ2-1, with 12 positions matching TRBD2. This CDR3 region has 15 residues. V lost 4 bases, J lost 8 bases, and 6 bases stayed unmatched. CDR3 sequence reads: CASSSSGGAFHEQFF. The CDR3 nucleotides read TGTGCCAGCAGTTCTAGCGGGGGGGCCTTCCATGAGCAGTTCTTC.

This clonotype was seen more than once but under ten times. The rearrangement uses TRBV11-3 and TRBJ2-3; unclear D gene. The V gene lost 5 bases and the J gene lost 0 bases, with 15 bases spanning the gap. The CDR3 length is 16 residues. Germline V gives CDR1 SGHNT, CDR2 YENEEA. The chain's CDR3 is CASSPGSHSSTDTQYF. CDR3 nucleotide sequence: TGTGCCAGCAGCCCCGGATCTCACTCTAGCACAGATACGCAGTATTTT.

The chain couples TRBV27 to TRBJ2-3, with a tentative D call TRBD1 (6 bases). Germline values: CDR1 MNHEY, CDR2 SMNVEV (reference sequence). Trimming stripped 4 bases from V and 0 bases from J, with 8 bases between. The CDR3 is 14 amino acids. The CDR3 nucleotides read TGTGCCAGCAGTTGGGGGCGCAGCACAGATACGCAGTATTTT. Translating it yields CASSWGRSTDTQYF.

The chain joins TRBV5-6 to TRBJ1-2; D possibly corresponds to TRBD1 (5 bases). Germline V gives CDR1 SGHDT, CDR2 YYEEEE. V shed 2 bases and J shed 4 bases, with 12 bases lying between them. The CDR3 length is 14 residues. CDR3 sequence (DNA): TGTGCCAGCAGCTTAGGGCCAGGGACCTATGGCTACACCTTC. This encodes CASSLGPGTYGYTF.

This clonotype was counted between two and nine times. This chain links TRBV7-9 with TRBJ2-7, with D uncertain. Trimming removed 5 bases from V and 0 bases from J, with 11 bases in between. CDR1 and CDR2 from the germline V gene are SEHNR and FQNEAQ (reference sequence). The CDR3 runs 14 residues. DNA of the CDR3: TGTGCCAGCAGCCCCCGCACGAGCTCCTACGAGCAGTACTTC. Translation gives CASSPRTSSYEQYF. Combining the CDR3 with reference TRBV7-9 and TRBJ2-7 gives the whole variable domain DTGVSQNPRHKITKRGQNVTFRCDPISEHNRLYWYRQTLGQGPEFLTYFQNEAQLEKSRLLSDRFSAERPKGSFSTLEIQRTEQGDSAMYLCASSPRTSSYEQYFGPGTRLTVT.

The chain combines TRBV4-3 with TRBJ2-7; D is unresolved. Germline loops: CDR1 LGHNA, CDR2 YSLEER. The length of the CDR3 is 13 residues. Trimming removed 0 bases from V and 0 bases from J, with 3 bases in between. This chain's CDR3 is CASSQEPSYEQYF. CDR3 nucleotide sequence: TGCGCCAGCAGCCAAGAACCCTCCTACGAGCAGTACTTC.

This clonotype came up a few times. V is TRBV27 and J is TRBJ2-7; D unclear. CDR3 length: 15 amino acids. Trimming stripped 5 bases from V and 0 bases from J, with 14 bases between. Germline V gives CDR1 MNHEY, CDR2 SMNVEV (reference sequence). CDR3: CASSRTTFVSYEQYF. DNA for the CDR3: TGTGCCAGCAGTAGAACGACATTCGTCTCCTACGAGCAGTACTTC.

The table lists this clonotype with a few counts. J is TRBJ2-1 and V is TRBV20-1, with unresolved D. The CDR3 covers 15 residues. Between the trimmed V and J ends, which lost 0 bases and 8 bases, there was a span of 17 bases. Per germline, CDR1 DFQATT and CDR2 SNEGSKA (reference sequence). CDR3 amino acids: CSAREGPLFRDEQFF. The CDR3, as DNA: TGCAGTGCTAGAGAAGGGCCCCTCTTTAGGGATGAGCAGTTCTTC.

V usage is TRBV2 and J usage is TRBJ1-1; D is undetermined. Germline CDR1 and CDR2: SNHLY and FYNNEI. V was clipped by 4 bases and J by 2 bases, with 5 bases between them. The CDR3 covers 12 residues. This CDR3 reads CASSGFNTEAFF. In DNA form, the CDR3 reads TGTGCCAGCAGTGGTTTTAACACTGAAGCTTTCTTT.